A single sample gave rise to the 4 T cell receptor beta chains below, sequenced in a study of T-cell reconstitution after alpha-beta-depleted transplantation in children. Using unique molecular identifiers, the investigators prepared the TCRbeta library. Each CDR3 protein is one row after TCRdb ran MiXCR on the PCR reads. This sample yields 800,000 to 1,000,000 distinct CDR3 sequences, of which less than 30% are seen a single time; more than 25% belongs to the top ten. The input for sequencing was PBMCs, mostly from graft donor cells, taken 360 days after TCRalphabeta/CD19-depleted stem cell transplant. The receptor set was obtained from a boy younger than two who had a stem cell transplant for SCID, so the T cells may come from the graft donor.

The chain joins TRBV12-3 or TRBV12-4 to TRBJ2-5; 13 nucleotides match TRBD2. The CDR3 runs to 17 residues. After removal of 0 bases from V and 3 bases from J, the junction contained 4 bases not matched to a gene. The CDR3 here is CASSLAGGLAGKETQYF. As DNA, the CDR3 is TGTGCCAGCAGTTTAGCCGGGGGACTAGCGGGGAAAGAGACCCAGTACTTC.

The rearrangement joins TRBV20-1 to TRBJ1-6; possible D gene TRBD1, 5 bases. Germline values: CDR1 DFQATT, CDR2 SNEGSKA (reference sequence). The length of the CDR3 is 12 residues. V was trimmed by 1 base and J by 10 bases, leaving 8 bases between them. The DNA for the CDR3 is TGCAGTGCTAGAGTGGGGGGATCACCCCTCCACTTT. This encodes CSARVGGSPLHF.

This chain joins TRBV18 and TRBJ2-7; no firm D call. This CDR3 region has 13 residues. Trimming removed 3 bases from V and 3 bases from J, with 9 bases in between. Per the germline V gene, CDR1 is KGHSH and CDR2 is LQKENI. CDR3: CASSPDGYYEQYF. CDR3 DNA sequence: TGTGCCAGCTCACCGGACGGCTACTACGAGCAGTACTTC.

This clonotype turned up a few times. The CDR3 sequence: CASSSIGGATGELFF. CDR3 coding DNA: TGTGCCAGCAGTTCCATCGGGGGGGCGACCGGGGAGCTGTTTTTT. The chain recombines TRBV6-5 with TRBJ2-2, with 8 bases that match TRBD2. Germline V CDR1 and CDR2: MNHEY, SVGAGI. The CDR3 has 15 amino acids. The V gene end was trimmed by 4 bases and the J gene end by 5 bases; junction bases not matched to a gene: 6.